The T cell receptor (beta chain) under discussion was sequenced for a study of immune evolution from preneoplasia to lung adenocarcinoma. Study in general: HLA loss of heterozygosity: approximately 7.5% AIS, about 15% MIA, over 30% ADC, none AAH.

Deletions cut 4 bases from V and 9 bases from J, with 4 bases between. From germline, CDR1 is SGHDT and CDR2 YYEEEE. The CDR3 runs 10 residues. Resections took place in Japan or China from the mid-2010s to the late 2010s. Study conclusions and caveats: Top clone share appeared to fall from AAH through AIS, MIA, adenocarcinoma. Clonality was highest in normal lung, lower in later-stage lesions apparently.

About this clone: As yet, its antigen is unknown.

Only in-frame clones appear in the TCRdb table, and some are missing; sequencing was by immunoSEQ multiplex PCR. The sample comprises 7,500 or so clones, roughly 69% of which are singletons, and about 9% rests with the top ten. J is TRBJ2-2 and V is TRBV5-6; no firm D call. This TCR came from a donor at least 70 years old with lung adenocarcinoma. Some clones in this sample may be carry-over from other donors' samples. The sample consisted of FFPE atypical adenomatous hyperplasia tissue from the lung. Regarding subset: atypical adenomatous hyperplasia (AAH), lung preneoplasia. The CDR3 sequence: CASSPRELFF. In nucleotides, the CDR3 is TGTGCCAGCAGCCCGCGGGAGCTGTTTTTT.